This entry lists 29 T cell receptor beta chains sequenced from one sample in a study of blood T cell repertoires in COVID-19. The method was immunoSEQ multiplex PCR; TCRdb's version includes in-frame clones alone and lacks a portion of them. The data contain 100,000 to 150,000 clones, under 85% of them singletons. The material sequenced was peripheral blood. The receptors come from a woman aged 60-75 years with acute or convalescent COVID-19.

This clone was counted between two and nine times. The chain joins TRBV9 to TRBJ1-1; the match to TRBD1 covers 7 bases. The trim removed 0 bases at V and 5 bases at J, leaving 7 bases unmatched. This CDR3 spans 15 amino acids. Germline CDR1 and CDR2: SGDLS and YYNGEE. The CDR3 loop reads CASSVGDSLSTEAFF. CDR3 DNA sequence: TGTGCCAGCAGCGTAGGGGACAGTCTATCAACTGAAGCTTTCTTT.

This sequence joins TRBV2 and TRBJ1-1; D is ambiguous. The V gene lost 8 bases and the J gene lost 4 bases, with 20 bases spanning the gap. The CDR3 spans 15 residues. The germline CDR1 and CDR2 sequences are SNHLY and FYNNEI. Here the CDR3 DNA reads TGTGCCAGCGGATGGGGAAGTTCGGGGTCCACTGAAGCTTTCTTT. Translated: CASGWGSSGSTEAFF.

The CDR3 nucleotides read TGCGCCAGCAGCCAAGCGGACAGGGGGCAAGGGCCCCAGCATTTT. Translation: CASSQADRGQGPQHF. The chain links TRBV4-1 to TRBJ1-5; 11 bases agree with TRBD1. CDR1 and CDR2 from the germline V gene are MGHRA and YSYEKL. There are 15 residues in the CDR3. J was trimmed by 9 bases and V by 1 base; bases with no gene match: 5.

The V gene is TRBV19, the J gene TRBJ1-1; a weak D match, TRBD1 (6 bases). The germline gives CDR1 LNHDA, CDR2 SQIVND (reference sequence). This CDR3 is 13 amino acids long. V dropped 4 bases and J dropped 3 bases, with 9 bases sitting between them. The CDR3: CASSTGVDTEAFF. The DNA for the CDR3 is TGTGCCAGTAGTACAGGGGTGGACACTGAAGCTTTCTTT.

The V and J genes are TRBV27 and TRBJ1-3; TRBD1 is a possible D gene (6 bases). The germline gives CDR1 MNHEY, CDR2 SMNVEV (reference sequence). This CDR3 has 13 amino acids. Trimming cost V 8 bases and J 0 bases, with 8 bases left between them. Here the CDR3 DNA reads TGTGCCAGCGGGGGCCACTCTGGAAACACCATATATTTT. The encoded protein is CASGGHSGNTIYF.

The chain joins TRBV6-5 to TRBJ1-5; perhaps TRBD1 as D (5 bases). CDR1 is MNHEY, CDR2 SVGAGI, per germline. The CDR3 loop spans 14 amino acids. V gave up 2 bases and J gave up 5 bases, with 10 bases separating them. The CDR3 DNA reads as TGTGCCAGCAGTTACCTCGGGGGTGATCAGCCCCAGCATTTT. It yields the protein CASSYLGGDQPQHF.

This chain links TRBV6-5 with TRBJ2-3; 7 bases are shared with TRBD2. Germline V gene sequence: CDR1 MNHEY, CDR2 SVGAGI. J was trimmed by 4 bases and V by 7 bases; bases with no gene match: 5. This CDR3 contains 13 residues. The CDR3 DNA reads TGTGCCAGCACTCCTGGGGGGGCAGATACGCAGTATTTT. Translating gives CASTPGGADTQYF.

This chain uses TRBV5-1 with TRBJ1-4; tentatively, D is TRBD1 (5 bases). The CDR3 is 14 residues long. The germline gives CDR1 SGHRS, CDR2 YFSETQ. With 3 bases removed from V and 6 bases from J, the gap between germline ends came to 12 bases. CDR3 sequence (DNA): TGCGCCAGCAGCTCCTGGGGGGGAGATGAAAAACTGTTTTTT. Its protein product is CASSSWGGDEKLFF.

CDR3 protein: CASSPLSGYGYTF. The CDR3 DNA reads as TGTGCCAGCTCACCACTTTCAGGCTATGGCTACACCTTC. The chain employs TRBV18 and TRBJ1-2; D unclear. Trimming took off 1 base at V and 4 bases at J, with 7 bases between the two ends. CDR1 is KGHSH and CDR2 is LQKENI in the germline V gene. The CDR3 covers 13 residues.

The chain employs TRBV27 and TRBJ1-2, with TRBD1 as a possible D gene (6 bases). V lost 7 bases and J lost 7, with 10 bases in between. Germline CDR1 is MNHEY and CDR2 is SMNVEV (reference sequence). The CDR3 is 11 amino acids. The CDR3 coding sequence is TGTGCCAGCAAACAGGGTAGTGGCTACACCTTC. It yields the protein CASKQGSGYTF.

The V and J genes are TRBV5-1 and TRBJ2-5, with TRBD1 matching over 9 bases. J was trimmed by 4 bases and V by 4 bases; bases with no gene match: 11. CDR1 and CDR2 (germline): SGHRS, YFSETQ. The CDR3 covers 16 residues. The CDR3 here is CASSMGPGQGGETQYF. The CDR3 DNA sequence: TGCGCCAGCAGCATGGGGCCGGGACAGGGAGGAGAGACCCAGTACTTC.

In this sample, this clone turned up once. DNA of the CDR3: TGTGCCAGCAGCGTGGGGCAGACCCTTCAGGAAGCTTTCTTT. The encoded protein is CASSVGQTLQEAFF. The chain joins TRBV9 to TRBJ1-1, with D maybe TRBD1 (5 bases). The V end was cut by 2 bases, the J end by 8 bases, with 16 bases between. Germline assignment: CDR1 SGDLS and CDR2 YYNGEE. The CDR3 has 14 residues.

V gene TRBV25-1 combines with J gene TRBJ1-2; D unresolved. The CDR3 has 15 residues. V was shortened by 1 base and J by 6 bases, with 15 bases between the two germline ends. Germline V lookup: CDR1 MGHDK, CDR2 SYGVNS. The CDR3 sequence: CASSESVTSGDGYTF. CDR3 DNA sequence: TGTGCCAGCAGTGAATCAGTAACATCCGGGGATGGCTACACCTTC.

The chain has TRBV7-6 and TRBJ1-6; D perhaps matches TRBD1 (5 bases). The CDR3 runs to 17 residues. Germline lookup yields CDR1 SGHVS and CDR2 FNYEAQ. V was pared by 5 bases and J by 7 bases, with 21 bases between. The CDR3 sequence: CASSGSGTFGGNSPLHF. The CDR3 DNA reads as TGTGCCAGCAGCGGATCGGGAACCTTCGGGGGGAATTCACCCCTCCACTTT.

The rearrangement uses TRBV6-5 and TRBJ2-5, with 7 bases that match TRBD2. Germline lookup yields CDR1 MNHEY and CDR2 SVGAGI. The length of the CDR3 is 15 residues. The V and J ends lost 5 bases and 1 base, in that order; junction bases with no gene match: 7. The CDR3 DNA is TGTGCCAGCAGTCGGGGGGAGGCGATCCAAGAGACCCAGTACTTC. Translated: CASSRGEAIQETQYF.

CDR3 DNA: TGTGCCAGCAGCTGGTACAGGGAAGGCACTGAAGCTTTCTTT. The encoded protein is CASSWYREGTEAFF. This sequence joins TRBV5-4 and TRBJ1-1, with D possibly being TRBD1 (6 bases). The CDR3 totals 14 residues. Germline V gives CDR1 SGHNT, CDR2 YYREEE (reference sequence). Trimming took off 3 bases at V and 4 bases at J, with 13 bases between the two ends.

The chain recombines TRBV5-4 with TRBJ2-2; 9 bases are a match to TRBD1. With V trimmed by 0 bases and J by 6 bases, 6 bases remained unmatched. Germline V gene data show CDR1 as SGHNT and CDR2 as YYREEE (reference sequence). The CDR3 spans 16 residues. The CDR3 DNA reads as TGTGCCAGCAGCTTGGCGGGACAGGGAGGGGCCGGGGAGCTGTTTTTT. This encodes CASSLAGQGGAGELFF.

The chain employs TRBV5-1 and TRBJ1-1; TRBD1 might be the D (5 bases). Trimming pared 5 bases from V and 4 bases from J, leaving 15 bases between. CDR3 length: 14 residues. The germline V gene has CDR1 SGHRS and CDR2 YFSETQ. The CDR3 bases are TGCGCCAGCAGGGCCAGGGTAGTGGGCACTGAAGCTTTCTTT. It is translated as CASRARVVGTEAFF.

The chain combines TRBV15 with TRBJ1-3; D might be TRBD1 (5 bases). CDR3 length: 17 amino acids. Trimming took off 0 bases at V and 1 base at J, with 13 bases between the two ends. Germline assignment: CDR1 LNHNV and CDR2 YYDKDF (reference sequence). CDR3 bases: TGTGCCACCAGCAGAGATGATCCCGGGACTTCTGGAAACACCATATATTTT. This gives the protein CATSRDDPGTSGNTIYF.

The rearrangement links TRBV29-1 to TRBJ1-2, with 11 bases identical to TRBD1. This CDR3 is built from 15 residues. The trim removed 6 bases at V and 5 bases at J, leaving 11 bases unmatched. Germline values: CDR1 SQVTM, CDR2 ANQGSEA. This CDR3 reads CSVGTGGGGIYGYTF. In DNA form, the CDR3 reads TGCAGCGTGGGGACAGGGGGAGGGGGTATATATGGCTACACCTTC.

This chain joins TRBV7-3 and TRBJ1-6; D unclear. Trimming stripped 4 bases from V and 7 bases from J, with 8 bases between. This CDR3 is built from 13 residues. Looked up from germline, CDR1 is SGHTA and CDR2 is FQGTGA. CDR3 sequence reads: CASSSGRNSPLHF. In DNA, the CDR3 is TGTGCCAGCAGCTCGGGGAGGAATTCACCCCTCCACTTT.

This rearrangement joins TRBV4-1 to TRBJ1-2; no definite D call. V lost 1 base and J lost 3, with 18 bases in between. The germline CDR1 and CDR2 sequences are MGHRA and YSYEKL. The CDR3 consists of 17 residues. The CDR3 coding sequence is TGCGCCAGCAGCCAAGTCTCCGGGGTGGGGATCGACTATGGCTACACCTTC. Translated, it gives CASSQVSGVGIDYGYTF.

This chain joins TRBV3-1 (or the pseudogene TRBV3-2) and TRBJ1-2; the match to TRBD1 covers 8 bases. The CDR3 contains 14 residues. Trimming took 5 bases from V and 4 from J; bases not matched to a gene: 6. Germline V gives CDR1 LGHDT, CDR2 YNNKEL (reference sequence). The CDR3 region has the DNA TGTGCCAGCAGCACAACAGGGGGAGTCTATGGCTACACCTTC. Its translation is CASSTTGGVYGYTF.

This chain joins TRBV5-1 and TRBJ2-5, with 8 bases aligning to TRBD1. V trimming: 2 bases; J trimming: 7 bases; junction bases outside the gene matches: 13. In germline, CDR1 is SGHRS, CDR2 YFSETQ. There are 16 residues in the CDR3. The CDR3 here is CASSLTVARTGRTQYF. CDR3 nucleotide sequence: TGCGCCAGCAGCTTAACTGTCGCCCGGACAGGGAGGACCCAGTACTTC.

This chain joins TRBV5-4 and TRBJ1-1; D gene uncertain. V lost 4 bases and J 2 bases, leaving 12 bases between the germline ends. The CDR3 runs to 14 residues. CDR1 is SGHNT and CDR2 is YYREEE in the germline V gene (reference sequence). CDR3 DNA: TGTGCCAGCAGCCACCCCCAGGCCAACACTGAAGCTTTCTTT. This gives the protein CASSHPQANTEAFF. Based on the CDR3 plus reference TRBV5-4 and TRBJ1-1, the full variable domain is ETGVTQSPTHLIKTRGQQVTLRCSSQSGHNTVSWYQQALGQGPQFIFQYYREEENGRGNFPPRFSGLQFPNYSSELNVNALELDDSALYLCASSHPQANTEAFFGQGTRLTVV.

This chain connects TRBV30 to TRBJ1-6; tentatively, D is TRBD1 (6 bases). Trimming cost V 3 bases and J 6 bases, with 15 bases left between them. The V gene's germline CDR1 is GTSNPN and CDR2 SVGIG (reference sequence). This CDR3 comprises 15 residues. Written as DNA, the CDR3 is TGTGCCTGGAGGCTGACAGGAAGCCTTAATTCACCCCTCCACTTT. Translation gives CAWRLTGSLNSPLHF.

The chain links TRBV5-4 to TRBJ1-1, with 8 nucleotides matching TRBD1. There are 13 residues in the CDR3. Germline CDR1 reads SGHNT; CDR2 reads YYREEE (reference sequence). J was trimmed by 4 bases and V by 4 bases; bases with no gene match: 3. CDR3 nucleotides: TGTGCCAGCAGCGCGACAGGGGTCACTGAAGCTTTCTTT. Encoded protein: CASSATGVTEAFF.

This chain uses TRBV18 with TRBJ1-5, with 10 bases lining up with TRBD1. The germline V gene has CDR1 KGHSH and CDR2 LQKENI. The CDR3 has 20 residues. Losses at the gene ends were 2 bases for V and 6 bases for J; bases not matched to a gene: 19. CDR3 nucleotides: TGTGCCAGCTCACCATATCGGGACAGGGGAAATAGGAGGATGAGTCAGCCCCAGCATTTT. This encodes CASSPYRDRGNRRMSQPQHF. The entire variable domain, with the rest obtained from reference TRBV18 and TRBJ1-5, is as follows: NAGVMQNPRHLVRRRGQEARLRCSPMKGHSHVYWYRQLPEEGLKFMVYLQKENIIDESGMPKERFSAEFPKEGPSILRIQQVVRGDSAAYFCASSPYRDRGNRRMSQPQHFGDGTRLSIL.

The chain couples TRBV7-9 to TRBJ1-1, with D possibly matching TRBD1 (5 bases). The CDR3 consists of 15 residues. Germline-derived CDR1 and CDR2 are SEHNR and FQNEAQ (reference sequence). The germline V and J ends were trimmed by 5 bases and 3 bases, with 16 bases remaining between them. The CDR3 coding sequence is TGTGCCAGCAGCCCCACGGTGGACACATACACTGAAGCTTTCTTT. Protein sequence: CASSPTVDTYTEAFF.